A single sample gave rise to the 28 T cell receptor beta chains below, sequenced in a study of somatic mutations in cytotoxic T cells in rheumatoid arthritis. Data came from immunoSEQ multiplex PCR; TCRdb stores just in-frame clones and leaves some out. The profile shows tens of thousands of clones, approximately 80% of them singletons. The sample comprised CD8+ T cells sorted from blood. The receptors were gathered from a man aged 35-49 years in good health.

The chain links TRBV18 to TRBJ2-7; D call uncertain. Germline V gives CDR1 KGHSH, CDR2 LQKENI. V was clipped by 3 bases and J by 4 bases, with 10 bases between them. This CDR3 has 13 residues. CDR3 bases: TGTGCCAGCTCACCGTCTAATGGATACGAGCAGTACTTC. It codes for CASSPSNGYEQYF.

The chain employs TRBV9 and TRBJ1-2, with 7 bases aligning to TRBD1. Trimming at V came to 3 bases and at J to 1 base, leaving 0 bases not matched to a gene. Germline V gene lookup returns CDR1 SGDLS and CDR2 YYNGEE. There are 13 residues in the CDR3. The DNA for the CDR3 is TGTGCCAGCAGCGGGGACAGTAACTATGGCTACACCTTC. Translated, it gives CASSGDSNYGYTF.

This chain uses TRBV13 with TRBJ1-5; D call uncertain. CDR3 size: 15 residues. V lost 2 bases to trimming and J lost 1 base, with 9 bases between them. The germline gives CDR1 PRHDT, CDR2 FYEKMQ (reference sequence). CDR3 loop: CASSLSIESNQPQHF. CDR3 in DNA: TGTGCCAGCAGCTTAAGTATAGAGAGCAATCAGCCCCAGCATTTT.

The rearrangement links TRBV5-4 to TRBJ2-5, with D possibly TRBD1 on 6 matching bases. This CDR3 is built from 14 residues. CDR1 is SGHNT, CDR2 YYREEE, per germline (reference sequence). The V end lost 1 base, the J end lost 0 bases, and 7 bases lay between the germline ends. The CDR3 sequence: CASSLRDNQETQYF. Written as DNA, the CDR3 is TGTGCCAGCAGCTTGCGGGACAACCAAGAGACCCAGTACTTC.

The genes are TRBV27 and TRBJ2-2; D ambiguous. Germline CDR1 is MNHEY and CDR2 is SMNVEV (reference sequence). The V and J ends lost 3 bases and 8 bases respectively, with 10 bases between them. This CDR3 has 13 residues. The CDR3 here is CASSLSTLGELFF. CDR3 nucleotide sequence: TGTGCCAGCAGTTTGTCCACCCTAGGGGAGCTGTTTTTT.

The chain combines TRBV27 with TRBJ2-1; D is unclear. Germline lookup yields CDR1 MNHEY and CDR2 SMNVEV (reference sequence). The length of the CDR3 is 13 residues. V gave up 8 bases and J gave up 0 bases, with 8 bases separating them. The CDR3 coding sequence is TGTGCCAGCGGGCTGGGCTCCTACAATGAGCAGTTCTTC. Protein: CASGLGSYNEQFF.

The chain recombines TRBV4-1 with TRBJ1-1; perhaps TRBD1 as D (5 bases). Germline V gene sequence: CDR1 MGHRA, CDR2 YSYEKL. The CDR3 loop spans 16 amino acids. V lost 4 bases to trimming and J lost 4 bases, with 19 bases between them. CDR3 DNA: TGCGCCAGCAGCCGCCGAACCGGGGGGGGAGGCACTGAAGCTTTCTTT. Translation gives CASSRRTGGGGTEAFF.

The J gene is TRBJ1-1, the V gene TRBV30; D remains unclear. Germline CDR1 is GTSNPN and CDR2 is SVGIG (reference sequence). The CDR3 is 14 residues long. V lost 4 bases and J lost 6, with 18 bases in between. The CDR3 region has the DNA TGTGCCTGGAAGGGCGGTCCAGGTTATGCTGAAGCTTTCTTT. Translation gives CAWKGGPGYAEAFF.

The V gene is TRBV5-1, the J gene TRBJ2-1; the match to TRBD2 covers 11 bases. This CDR3 has 16 residues. CDR1 is SGHRS and CDR2 is YFSETQ in the germline V gene. After removal of 5 bases from V and 6 bases from J, the junction contained 10 bases not matched to a gene. CDR3 DNA sequence: TGCGCCAGCAGGGTCCATAGCGGGAGGGACCTCAATGAGCAGTTCTTC. Its protein is CASRVHSGRDLNEQFF.

The J gene is TRBJ2-4, the V gene TRBV28; 11 bases map to TRBD1. Germline-derived CDR1 and CDR2 are MDHEN and SYDVKM. V shed 3 bases, J shed 5 bases, and the junction held 3 bases outside the gene matches. CDR3 length: 15 residues. Written as DNA, the CDR3 is TGTGCCAGCAGTTTCGGACAGGGGGCCGAAAACATTCAGTACTTC. It codes for CASSFGQGAENIQYF.

The chain links TRBV6-5 to TRBJ2-7; D uncertain. The CDR3 totals 14 residues. Germline V gene sequence: CDR1 MNHEY, CDR2 SVGAGI. The ends were cut back, 0 bases at V and 1 base at J, with 7 bases in the middle. The CDR3 nucleotides are TGTGCCAGCAGTTACTCGACGGCGTCCTACGAGCAGTACTTC. Encoded protein: CASSYSTASYEQYF.

The chain combines TRBV27 with TRBJ1-2, with TRBD1 as a possible D gene (6 bases). The CDR3 has 17 amino acids. CDR1 is MNHEY, CDR2 SMNVEV, per germline (reference sequence). Trimming pared 5 bases from V and 0 bases from J, leaving 19 bases between. The CDR3 DNA reads TGTGCCAGCAGTCACCTACTACAGGGAATAGCTAACTATGGCTACACCTTC. Translating it yields CASSHLLQGIANYGYTF.

The rearrangement uses TRBV7-2 and TRBJ2-7, with 14 bases fitting TRBD2. CDR3 length: 15 amino acids. V gave up 4 bases and J gave up 5 bases; unmatched junction bases: 4. Per germline, CDR1 SGHTA and CDR2 FQGNSA. The CDR3 sequence is CASSSGLAGVDEQYF. In DNA form, the CDR3 reads TGTGCCAGCAGCTCGGGACTAGCGGGAGTAGACGAGCAGTACTTC.

The chain combines TRBV7-9 with TRBJ1-2, with D perhaps matching TRBD1 (6 bases). The CDR3 loop spans 14 amino acids. Germline CDR1 SEHNR, CDR2 FQNEAQ (reference sequence). The V gene lost 3 bases and the J gene lost 6 bases, with 14 bases spanning the gap. The CDR3 DNA sequence: TGTGCCAGCAGCTTCGACTCAGGGGATCATGGCTACACCTTC. It codes for CASSFDSGDHGYTF.

V usage is TRBV2 and J usage is TRBJ2-1, with 8 positions matching TRBD2. V trimming: 4 bases; J trimming: 2 bases; junction bases outside the gene matches: 7. Germline V CDR1 and CDR2: SNHLY, FYNNEI. The CDR3 is 16 residues long. As DNA, the CDR3 is TGTGCCAGCAGTGTTGGAGCGGGAGACACCTACAATGAGCAGTTCTTC. Protein product: CASSVGAGDTYNEQFF.

The V and J genes are TRBV5-5 and TRBJ2-7; D possibly corresponds to TRBD1 (5 bases). This CDR3 spans 16 amino acids. The germline gives CDR1 SGHKS, CDR2 YYEKEE (reference sequence). Trimming took off 3 bases at V and 2 bases at J, with 18 bases between the two ends. The CDR3 spells CASSSGHGKSPYEQYF. The CDR3 DNA reads as TGTGCCAGCAGCTCTGGACATGGGAAATCCCCCTACGAGCAGTACTTC.

This chain joins TRBV5-1 and TRBJ1-2; TRBD1 might be the D (6 bases). CDR1 SGHRS and CDR2 YFSETQ come from the germline V gene. V was trimmed by 3 bases and J by 6 bases, leaving 9 bases between them. The CDR3 sequence is 12 residues long. The CDR3 DNA sequence: TGCGCCAGCAGCTGGACAGACCATGGCTACACCTTC. This encodes CASSWTDHGYTF.

This clone was seen just once. CDR3 sequence (DNA): TGTGCCAGCACCCATGTAAGCGGCGTCCCCTACAATGAGCAGTTCTTC. Translation gives CASTHVSGVPYNEQFF. This chain uses TRBV7-9 with TRBJ2-1, with D perhaps matching TRBD2 (5 bases). Trimming cost V 7 bases and J 2 bases, with 18 bases left between them. This CDR3 has 16 residues. Germline lookup yields CDR1 SEHNR and CDR2 FQNEAQ (reference sequence).

The chain combines TRBV4-1 with TRBJ1-1; TRBD1 matches 10 bases. CDR1 and CDR2 from the germline V gene are MGHRA and YSYEKL. V shed 2 bases, J shed 2 bases, and the junction held 11 bases outside the gene matches. CDR3 length equals 18 residues. The CDR3 reads CASSQLPGQGIGNTEAFF. CDR3 DNA: TGCGCCAGCAGCCAACTACCGGGACAGGGGATTGGTAACACTGAAGCTTTCTTT.

V is TRBV30 and J is TRBJ2-2; D perhaps matches TRBD1 (6 bases). Trimming pared 5 bases from V and 9 bases from J, leaving 10 bases between. The CDR3 sequence is 11 residues long. CDR1 is GTSNPN and CDR2 is SVGIG in the germline V gene (reference sequence). DNA for the CDR3: TGTGCCTGGGTGACAGGAAGGGAGCTGTTTTTT. Translated, it gives CAWVTGRELFF.

CDR3 region: CASSPPGLNEKLFF. The CDR3, as DNA: TGTGCCAGCAGTCCTCCGGGGCTTAATGAAAAACTGTTTTTT. The chain carries TRBV27 and TRBJ1-4, with D perhaps matching TRBD1 (5 bases). CDR1 is MNHEY and CDR2 is SMNVEV in the germline V gene (reference sequence). The V end was cut by 5 bases, the J end by 4 bases, with 11 bases between. The CDR3 has 14 amino acids.

The chain is built from TRBV5-1 and TRBJ2-1; TRBD2 matches 7 bases. CDR1 is SGHRS and CDR2 is YFSETQ in the germline V gene. The CDR3 spans 15 residues. Germline trimming cut 0 bases from V and 4 bases from J; bases unmatched to any gene: 4. The CDR3 DNA sequence: TGCGCCAGCAGCTTGGCTGGGACTAATTACAATGAGCAGTTCTTC. Translation gives CASSLAGTNYNEQFF.

The chain is built from TRBV9 and TRBJ2-5; D is tentatively TRBD1 or TRBD2 (5 bases each). The germline CDR1 and CDR2 sequences are SGDLS and YYNGEE. This CDR3 contains 16 residues. Trimming took off 3 bases at V and 1 base at J, with 16 bases between the two ends. The DNA of the CDR3 is TGTGCCAGCAGCGGGCGGGCAGCAGGGCTCCAAGAGACCCAGTACTTC. This translates into CASSGRAAGLQETQYF. Drawing the rest from reference TRBV9 and TRBJ2-5, the complete variable domain is DSGVTQTPKHLITATGQRVTLRCSPRSGDLSVYWYQQSLDQGLQFLIQYYNGEERAKGNILERFSAQQFPDLHSELNLSSLELGDSALYFCASSGRAAGLQETQYFGPGTRLLVL.

The chain links TRBV4-3 to TRBJ2-2; D is perhaps TRBD1 (5 bases). CDR3 length: 15 amino acids. The germline V and J ends were trimmed by 0 bases and 5 bases, with 10 bases remaining between them. CDR1 LGHNA and CDR2 YSLEER come from the germline V gene. This CDR3 reads CASSQDRGRTGELFF. The CDR3 region has the DNA TGCGCCAGCAGCCAAGATAGGGGTAGGACCGGGGAGCTGTTTTTT.

J is TRBJ2-1 and V is TRBV5-6; 16 nucleotides match TRBD2. Germline V gene lookup returns CDR1 SGHDT and CDR2 YYEEEE. The CDR3 is made up of 15 amino acids. The J segment lost 7 bases and the V segment lost 3 bases, leaving 1 base of the junction unmatched. The DNA for the CDR3 is TGTGCCAGCAGCTCGGGACTAGCGGGAGGGAATGAGCAGTTCTTC. Translation: CASSSGLAGGNEQFF.

V gene TRBV13 combines with J gene TRBJ2-7; D perhaps matches TRBD2 (5 bases). Germline-derived CDR1 and CDR2 are PRHDT and FYEKMQ (reference sequence). V was trimmed by 5 bases and J by 6 bases, leaving 23 bases between them. The CDR3 totals 16 residues. The CDR3 here is CASSNQDGVGIGEQYF. CDR3 coding DNA: TGTGCCAGCAGCAACCAGGACGGGGTAGGAATCGGCGAGCAGTACTTC.

The genes are TRBV4-1 and TRBJ1-5; tentative D call: TRBD1 (5 bases). V dropped 4 bases and J dropped 2 bases, with 15 bases sitting between them. This CDR3 has 16 amino acids. Looked up from germline, CDR1 is MGHRA and CDR2 is YSYEKL. The CDR3, as DNA: TGCGCCAGCAGCCTTAGGGACCTTGCAGGCAATCAGCCCCAGCATTTT. Its translation is CASSLRDLAGNQPQHF.

The rearrangement uses TRBV11-3 and TRBJ2-2; D not certain. Germline loops: CDR1 SGHNT, CDR2 YENEEA. V gave up 1 base and J gave up 6 bases, with 6 bases separating them. The CDR3 is 13 amino acids. The CDR3 here is CASSLVGAGELFF. The DNA of the CDR3 is TGTGCCAGCAGCTTAGTTGGTGCCGGGGAGCTGTTTTTT.